This T cell receptor (beta chain) was retrieved from a study of T cells after posttransplantation cyclophosphamide. A marrow graft followed busulfan-fludarabine conditioning, with cyclophosphamide on days +3 and +4. This clone was observed a few times. The assay was immunoSEQ multiplex PCR, and TCRdb's table has in-frame clones only and misses some. The repertoire has roughly 6,800 clones, just over 90% of them found once; the top ten carry about 12%. The CDR3 has 14 residues. CDR1 LGHNA and CDR2 YSLEER come from the germline V gene. J was trimmed by 8 bases and V by 4 bases; bases with no gene match: 6.

V is TRBV4-3 and J is TRBJ2-1, with 9 nucleotides matching TRBD1. This TCR derives from a female patient aged 50 to 65 who received an allogeneic stem cell transplant from a related donor, was CMV-positive, and had no GVHD. The graft donor may account for some of the T cells. The sequencing here drew on PBMCs, taken 1404 days after allogeneic stem cell transplant with posttransplant cyclophosphamide. Here the CDR3 DNA reads TGCGCCAGCAGCCCCTCACAGGGGGCGTATGAGCAGTTCTTC. Translation gives CASSPSQGAYEQFF.